The rows below give T cell receptor beta chains drawn from one sample of a study of chemoradiotherapy in HPV16-positive cancers. The table came from immunoSEQ multiplex PCR; TCRdb's copy has only in-frame clones and leaves some out. Of some 15,000 clones detected, 80% to 90% appear once; the ten largest clones hold 20% to 25%. The sample in question was blood, obtained from a patient who underwent chemoradiotherapy. These receptors were taken from a human donor with HPV-associated anogenital cancer. CDR3s include the opening cysteine and the closing phenylalanine or tryptophan. D genes are given only for firm matches. Clone size, where shown, is once, few, many, or a class for clones that have expanded.

J gene	clone size	D gene	V gene	CDR3 protein	CDR3 DNA
TRBJ2-2	once	.	TRBV19	CASRRAGETGELFF	TGTGCCAGTAGGAGGGCAGGGGAGACCGGGGAGCTGTTTTTT
TRBJ1-3	.	.	TRBV7-2	CASSLYSGAGSGNTIYF	TGTGCCAGCAGCTTATACTCCGGGGCCGGCTCTGGAAACACCATATATTTT
TRBJ1-5	.	.	TRBV11-1	CASSLDSNQPQHF	TGTGCCAGCAGCTTGGACAGCAATCAGCCCCAGCATTTT
TRBJ1-1	once	TRBD1	TRBV19	CASTTGGNTEAFF	TGTGCCAGTACAACAGGGGGGAACACTGAAGCTTTCTTT
TRBJ1-3	.	.	TRBV28	CASSLLGITSGNTIYF	TGTGCCAGCAGTCTCTTAGGGATTACCTCTGGAAACACCATATATTTT
TRBJ2-1	.	TRBD2	TRBV7-3	CASSLRGGHYNEQFF	TGTGCCAGCAGCCTGCGGGGGGGTCACTACAATGAGCAGTTCTTC
TRBJ2-3	.	.	TRBV29-1	CSVVRDTQYF	TGCAGCGTTGTCCGGGATACGCAGTATTTT
TRBJ2-7	few	.	TRBV2	CASSEQGPYEQYF	TGTGCCAGCAGTGAACAGGGGCCCTACGAGCAGTACTTC
TRBJ2-1	.	TRBD2	TRBV7-3	CASSVGLAGGLPSYNEQFF	TGTGCCAGCAGCGTAGGACTAGCGGGGGGGTTACCCTCCTACAATGAGCAGTTCTTC
TRBJ1-2	once	.	TRBV11-2	CASSLTFRTVNSNYGYTF	TGTGCCAGCAGCCTTACCTTTCGGACAGTCAATTCTAACTATGGCTACACCTTC
TRBJ1-2	.	TRBD1	TRBV6-5	CASSYRDRASYYGYTF	TGTGCCAGCAGTTACAGGGACAGGGCTTCTTACTATGGCTACACCTTC
TRBJ1-4	.	.	TRBV7-9	CASSSWTVTTNEKLFF	TGTGCCAGCAGCTCGTGGACAGTTACAACTAATGAAAAACTGTTTTTT
TRBJ2-1	.	.	TRBV9	CASSVGGSSREQFF	TGTGCCAGCAGCGTAGGGGGCAGCTCCCGTGAGCAGTTCTTC
TRBJ2-1	.	TRBD2	TRBV4-3	CASSQDWKRGGYEQFF	TGCGCCAGCAGCCAAGATTGGAAGCGGGGGGGCTATGAGCAGTTCTTC
TRBJ2-1	.	TRBD2	TRBV5-8	CASGRYGLAYNEQFF	TGTGCCAGCGGCCGATATGGACTAGCGTACAATGAGCAGTTCTTC
TRBJ2-7	once	.	TRBV7-9	CASSSANRVHEQYF	TGTGCCAGCAGCTCCGCAAACAGGGTGCACGAGCAGTACTTC
TRBJ1-2	once	.	TRBV4-2	CASSQGTGTFYGYTF	TGTGCCAGCAGCCAAGGGACCGGGACTTTCTATGGCTACACCTTC
TRBJ1-5	few	.	TRBV19	CASSTWTAQPQHF	TGTGCCAGTAGTACCTGGACAGCTCAGCCCCAGCATTTT
TRBJ2-5	once	.	TRBV19	CASSNQIQETQYF	TGTGCCAGTAGCAACCAGATCCAAGAGACCCAGTACTTC
TRBJ2-3	.	TRBD2	TRBV4-2	CASSQDWTSGVGTDTQYF	TGTGCCAGCAGCCAAGATTGGACTAGCGGGGTGGGCACAGATACGCAGTATTTT
TRBJ2-7	.	.	TRBV7-9	CASSTEQGFLYEQYF	TGTGCCAGCAGCACAGAACAGGGATTCCTCTACGAGCAGTACTTC
TRBJ2-1	once	TRBD1	TRBV4-3	CASSQRGQGSYNEQFF	TGCGCCAGCAGCCAGCGGGGACAGGGCTCCTACAATGAGCAGTTCTTC
TRBJ2-7	.	TRBD2	TRBV11-2	CASSFTSGSYEQYF	TGTGCCAGCAGCTTCACTAGCGGTTCCTACGAGCAGTACTTC
TRBJ1-1	.	.	TRBV7-3	CASSLTLTTEAFF	TGTGCCAGCAGCTTAACTCTGACCACTGAAGCTTTCTTT
TRBJ1-3	.	TRBD1	TRBV6-1	CASSVGPGQYSGNTIYF	TGTGCCAGCAGTGTCGGTCCGGGACAGTACTCTGGAAACACCATATATTTT
TRBJ1-2	.	TRBD1	TRBV28	CASSPQGQRPRGYTF	TGTGCCAGCAGTCCCCAGGGACAGAGGCCTCGTGGCTACACCTTC
TRBJ2-3	.	.	TRBV4-1	CASSHGQGEVDTQYF	TGCGCCAGCAGCCATGGTCAGGGGGAGGTAGATACGCAGTATTTT
TRBJ2-1	.	TRBD2	TRBV15	CATSRVPPSGGTYNEQFF	TGTGCCACCAGCAGAGTTCCCCCTAGCGGGGGGACCTACAATGAGCAGTTCTTC
TRBJ2-1	.	.	TRBV5-5	CASSPRGITYNEQFF	TGTGCCAGCAGCCCTAGGGGGATTACCTACAATGAGCAGTTCTTC
TRBJ1-5	.	.	TRBV10-3	CAISPNNQPQHF	TGTGCCATCAGCCCCAACAATCAGCCCCAGCATTTT
TRBJ2-1	.	TRBD2	TRBV12-5	CASGLARGLAERNEQFF	TGTGCTAGTGGTTTGGCCCGGGGACTAGCGGAAAGGAATGAGCAGTTCTTC
TRBJ2-7	.	TRBD1	TRBV28	CASRERTGRYEQYF	TGTGCCAGCAGAGAAAGGACAGGGAGATACGAGCAGTACTTC
TRBJ2-2	.	.	TRBV19	CASTLAAMGTGELFF	TGTGCCAGTACGCTGGCGGCGATGGGGACCGGGGAGCTGTTTTTT
TRBJ2-6	.	.	TRBV12-5	CASGSLAPPSGANVLTF	TGTGCTAGTGGTTCGTTAGCCCCACCCTCTGGGGCCAACGTCCTGACTTTC
TRBJ1-2	once	.	TRBV6-5	CASSYPGAPYGYTF	TGTGCCAGCAGTTACCCGGGGGCCCCCTATGGCTACACCTTC
TRBJ2-1	.	.	TRBV7-3	CASSPQGGTHNEQFF	TGTGCCAGCAGCCCGCAGGGGGGTACCCACAATGAGCAGTTCTTC
TRBJ1-5	.	.	TRBV15	CATSSRGRYGVGNNQPQHF	TGTGCCACCAGCAGCAGAGGCAGGTATGGGGTAGGGAACAATCAGCCCCAGCATTTT
TRBJ2-7	.	.	TRBV5-1	CASSSEVPRTYEQYF	TGCGCCAGCAGCTCGGAGGTACCCCGGACCTACGAGCAGTACTTC
TRBJ2-5	.	TRBD2	TRBV5-1	CASSLGGTRVETQYF	TGCGCCAGCAGCTTGGGCGGGACTAGAGTCGAGACCCAGTACTTC
TRBJ1-3	.	.	TRBV18	CASSPQGSGNTIYF	TGTGCCAGCTCACCACAGGGGTCTGGAAACACCATATATTTT
TRBJ2-5	.	TRBD2	TRBV7-2	CASSHGGSGQETQYF	TGTGCCAGCAGTCACGGGGGGTCGGGACAAGAGACCCAGTACTTC
TRBJ2-5	.	.	TRBV11-3	CASSLGLPGVETQYF	TGTGCCAGCAGCTTAGGGCTCCCCGGTGTAGAGACCCAGTACTTC
TRBJ1-4	.	.	TRBV7-6	CASSLWSPRVSTNEKLFF	TGTGCCAGCAGCTTATGGTCCCCCAGGGTTTCAACTAATGAAAAACTGTTTTTT
TRBJ1-6	.	.	TRBV9	CASSVEVGSPLHF	TGTGCCAGCAGCGTAGAGGTAGGGTCACCCCTCCACTTT